A single sample gave rise to the 19 T cell receptor beta chains below, sequenced in a study of chemoradiotherapy in HPV16-positive cancers. Generated by immunoSEQ multiplex PCR, the TCRdb table keeps only in-frame clones and is missing some. The repertoire holds tens of thousands of clones, with approximately 91% as singletons. The specimen comprised blood, sampled from a patient who underwent chemoradiotherapy. The source of these receptors is a human donor with HPV-associated anogenital cancer.

This clone was detected once. The J gene is TRBJ2-1, the V gene TRBV5-1, with 7 bases fitting TRBD2. V dropped 0 bases and J dropped 8; count of bases not matched to a gene: 5. CDR1 and CDR2 (germline): SGHRS, YFSETQ. The CDR3 contains 14 residues. The DNA of the CDR3 is TGCGCCAGCAGCTTGGGGATAGCGGGCTATGAGCAGTTCTTC. Its protein is CASSLGIAGYEQFF. Using reference TRBV5-1 and TRBJ2-1 for the parts outside the CDR3, the full variable domain is KAGVTQTPRYLIKTRGQQVTLSCSPISGHRSVSWYQQTPGQGLQFLFEYFSETQRNKGNFPGRFSGRQFSNSRSEMNVSTLELGDSALYLCASSLGIAGYEQFFGPGTRLTVL.

The chain employs TRBV25-1 and TRBJ1-2; a weak D match, TRBD1 (5 bases). CDR1 is MGHDK and CDR2 is SYGVNS in the germline V gene. This CDR3 comprises 13 residues. Deletions cut 9 bases from V and 4 bases from J, with 15 bases between. As DNA, the CDR3 is TGTGCCAGTATGGGGGGATTCCGCTATGGCTACACCTTC. Its translation: CASMGGFRYGYTF.

The rearrangement joins TRBV7-9 to TRBJ2-2; 7 bases map to TRBD2. The CDR3 consists of 15 residues. Trimming took 5 bases from V and 6 from J; bases not matched to a gene: 9. Germline-derived CDR1 and CDR2 are SEHNR and FQNEAQ (reference sequence). The CDR3 loop is CASSPSGGMAGELFF. The CDR3 bases are TGTGCCAGCAGCCCCTCGGGGGGTATGGCCGGGGAGCTGTTTTTT.

The CDR3 nucleotides read TGTGCCAGCAGCGTACGGTCGGAAGGCACTGAAGCTTTCTTT. It is translated as CASSVRSEGTEAFF. The chain couples TRBV9 to TRBJ1-1; D remains unclear. V shed 1 base and J shed 4 bases, with 11 bases lying between them. Germline values: CDR1 SGDLS, CDR2 YYNGEE. The CDR3 length is 14 residues.

This chain links TRBV7-9 with TRBJ2-1; possibly TRBD2 for D (6 bases). V was pared by 7 bases and J by 3 bases, with 16 bases between. Per the germline V gene, CDR1 is SEHNR and CDR2 is FQNEAQ (reference sequence). CDR3 size: 15 residues. DNA of the CDR3: TGTGCCAGCACCACCGGGACTCTCCTCTACAATGAGCAGTTCTTC. Protein: CASTTGTLLYNEQFF. Full variable domain (remainder filled in from reference TRBV7-9 and TRBJ2-1): DTGVSQNPRHKITKRGQNVTFRCDPISEHNRLYWYRQTLGQGPEFLTYFQNEAQLEKSRLLSDRFSAERPKGSFSTLEIQRTEQGDSAMYLCASTTGTLLYNEQFFGPGTRLTVL.

V is TRBV28 and J is TRBJ1-2, with 7 bases fitting TRBD1. The CDR3 is made up of 13 amino acids. Looked up from germline, CDR1 is MDHEN and CDR2 is SYDVKM. J lost 4 bases, V lost 3 bases, and 2 bases had no gene match. DNA of the CDR3: TGTGCCAGCAGTTTCGGACAGGTCTATGGCTACACCTTC. The encoded protein is CASSFGQVYGYTF.

The gene calls are TRBV2 and TRBJ2-4; D perhaps matches TRBD1 (6 bases). The length of the CDR3 is 15 residues. V lost 4 bases and J 0 bases, leaving 10 bases between the germline ends. Germline CDR1 and CDR2: SNHLY and FYNNEI. The CDR3: CASSGTAIAKNIQYF. CDR3 nucleotides: TGTGCCAGCAGTGGGACAGCAATAGCCAAAAACATTCAGTACTTC.

This chain joins TRBV5-5 and TRBJ1-1; tentatively, D is TRBD1 (5 bases). The CDR3 loop spans 13 amino acids. Trimming stripped 5 bases from V and 4 bases from J, with 12 bases between. The germline V gene encodes CDR1 SGHKS and CDR2 YYEKEE (reference sequence). The CDR3 reads CASRWDLSTEAFF. The CDR3 bases are TGTGCCAGCAGATGGGACCTCTCCACTGAAGCTTTCTTT.

The chain employs TRBV28 and TRBJ2-3; 9 bases align to TRBD1. V shed 5 bases and J 0 bases; nucleotides not matched to a gene: 6. Per the germline V gene, CDR1 is MDHEN and CDR2 is SYDVKM. The CDR3 is 16 amino acids. As DNA, the CDR3 is TGTGCCAGCAGTACGGACAGGGGTTTTAGCACAGATACGCAGTATTTT. This encodes CASSTDRGFSTDTQYF.

V gene TRBV4-2 combines with J gene TRBJ2-5; tentative D call: TRBD1 (5 bases). V gave up 4 bases and J gave up 6 bases, with 15 bases separating them. This CDR3 is 14 amino acids long. Germline assignment: CDR1 LGHNA and CDR2 YNFKEQ. CDR3 bases: TGTGCCAGCAGCCGCCAGGGAATAGGTCAGACCCAGTACTTC. It specifies CASSRQGIGQTQYF.

The chain uses TRBV6-5 and TRBJ2-1; 7 bases fit TRBD1. CDR1 is MNHEY, CDR2 SVGAGI, per germline. Losses at the gene ends were 8 bases for V and 7 bases for J; bases not matched to a gene: 14. This CDR3 has 15 amino acids. In DNA form, the CDR3 reads TGTGCCAGCTGGGGACAGTTTTTAAAGGGGAATGAGCAGTTCTTC. Translated, it gives CASWGQFLKGNEQFF.

With regard to this clone: One end of the junction is discordant with germline, which a read error may explain. The rearrangement links TRBV18 to TRBJ1-1, with 10 bases that match TRBD1. CDR3 length equals 15 residues. Germline V gene lookup returns CDR1 KGHSH and CDR2 LQKENI. The CDR3: CASSSPRTGGTEAFF. The CDR3 DNA reads as TGTGCCAGCTCATCACCACGGACAGGGGGCACTGAAGCTTTCTTT.

The gene calls are TRBV2 and TRBJ1-5, with TRBD1 as a possible D gene (6 bases). Trimming cost V 6 bases and J 4 bases, with 16 bases left between them. This CDR3 contains 15 residues. Germline CDR1 reads SNHLY; CDR2 reads FYNNEI. The CDR3 nucleotides read TGTGCCAGCAGAGCCGGGACAACGAAGAATCAGCCCCAGCATTTT. Translation gives CASRAGTTKNQPQHF.

The chain joins TRBV5-1 to TRBJ2-7; 9 bases are shared with TRBD1. The CDR3 sequence is 17 residues long. Trimming removed 4 bases from V and 5 bases from J; junction bases left unmatched: 16. CDR1 and CDR2 (germline): SGHRS, YFSETQ. The CDR3 DNA sequence: TGCGCCAGCAGCCCTAATAGAGTGGGGGACAGGGTCGACGAGCAGTACTTC. The encoded protein is CASSPNRVGDRVDEQYF.

The chain carries TRBV9 and TRBJ2-3; 12 bases are shared with TRBD2. This CDR3 spans 15 amino acids. V lost 3 bases to trimming and J lost 5 bases; unmatched junction nucleotides: 4. The germline gives CDR1 SGDLS, CDR2 YYNGEE. CDR3 loop: CASSASGGELDTQYF. In DNA, the CDR3 is TGTGCCAGCAGCGCTAGCGGGGGGGAGTTAGATACGCAGTATTTT.

The chain recombines TRBV11-3 with TRBJ2-5; a weak D match, TRBD2 (6 bases). V was trimmed by 2 bases and J by 5 bases, leaving 15 bases between them. The length of the CDR3 is 15 residues. Germline-derived CDR1 and CDR2 are SGHNT and YENEEA. The CDR3 loop reads CASSLRGQGGETQYF. In DNA form, the CDR3 reads TGTGCCAGCAGCTTAAGGGGCCAGGGAGGCGAGACCCAGTACTTC. Together with reference TRBV11-3 and TRBJ2-5, the CDR3 gives the full variable domain: EAGVVQSPRYKIIEKKQPVAFWCNPISGHNTLYWYLQNLGQGPELLIRYENEEAVDDSQLPKDRFSAERLKGVDSTLKIQPAELGDSAVYLCASSLRGQGGETQYFGPGTRLLVL.

The chain couples TRBV19 to TRBJ2-5; 8 bases are a match to TRBD1. The length of the CDR3 is 14 residues. Unmatched junction bases numbered 6, after V lost 4 bases and J lost 5 bases. From germline, CDR1 is LNHDA and CDR2 SQIVND (reference sequence). CDR3 nucleotide sequence: TGTGCCAGTAGTACGACAGGGGTCAGTGAGACCCAGTACTTC. Its protein is CASSTTGVSETQYF.

The chain is built from TRBV6-6 and TRBJ2-7; D is perhaps TRBD1 (5 bases). CDR1 MNHNY and CDR2 SVGAGI come from the germline V gene (reference sequence). The CDR3 sequence is 14 residues long. With 5 bases removed from V and 3 bases from J, the gap between germline ends came to 14 bases. CDR3 region: CASSPGLRLYEQYF. The CDR3 DNA is TGTGCCAGCAGTCCAGGGCTCAGGCTCTACGAGCAGTACTTC.

This chain uses TRBV5-4 with TRBJ1-1; D is unclear. The CDR3 runs to 16 residues. V gave up 4 bases and J gave up 1 base, with 17 bases separating them. Germline CDR1 reads SGHNT; CDR2 reads YYREEE (reference sequence). This CDR3 reads CASSRAGRPTNTEAFF. Here the CDR3 DNA reads TGTGCCAGCAGCCGGGCCGGCAGGCCGACGAACACTGAAGCTTTCTTT.